One and the same sample provided the 8 T cell receptor beta chains below, sequenced in a study of CD8+ T cells in alopecia areata. The authors extracted RNA and reverse transcribed it into cDNA as the sequencing template. Generated by immunoSEQ multiplex PCR, the TCRdb table keeps only in-frame clones and is missing some. The sample has about 100,000 clones; 59% are singletons. The sequencing sample was made of CD8+ T cells sorted from blood. These receptors were collected from a human donor in good health.

The chain links TRBV7-9 to TRBJ1-6; D is possibly TRBD1 (5 bases). Trimming removed 3 bases at V and 7 bases at J, with 7 bases between. The CDR3 length is 13 residues. Germline V gene lookup returns CDR1 SEHNR and CDR2 FQNEAQ (reference sequence). The CDR3: CASSFPGNSPLHF. CDR3 bases: TGTGCCAGCAGCTTCCCAGGGAATTCACCCCTCCACTTT.

The gene calls are TRBV14 and TRBJ1-6; D gene uncertain. The ends were cut back, 0 bases at V and 5 bases at J, with 8 bases in the middle. The CDR3 sequence is 15 residues long. CDR1 and CDR2 from the germline V gene are SGHDN and FVKESK. CDR3 sequence: CASSQDRANNSPLHF. In DNA, the CDR3 is TGTGCCAGCAGCCAAGATCGGGCTAATAATTCACCCCTCCACTTT.

The J gene is TRBJ2-7, the V gene TRBV30; 7 bases align to TRBD2. V lost 4 bases, J lost 2 bases, and 8 bases stayed unmatched. The CDR3 runs 14 residues. Germline CDR1 is GTSNPN and CDR2 is SVGIG (reference sequence). CDR3 loop: CAWNREGPTYEQYF. The DNA for the CDR3 is TGTGCCTGGAATAGGGAGGGCCCCACCTACGAGCAGTACTTC.

This clone was seen a single time. The rearrangement uses TRBV29-1 and TRBJ1-1, with D perhaps matching TRBD1 (5 bases). The V gene's germline CDR1 is SQVTM and CDR2 ANQGSEA. The V gene lost 4 bases and the J gene lost 6 bases, with 12 bases spanning the gap. CDR3 length: 12 amino acids. The CDR3 sequence: CSVVIWGSEAFF. The DNA of the CDR3 is TGCAGCGTTGTTATCTGGGGGTCTGAAGCTTTCTTT.

The rearrangement links TRBV28 to TRBJ2-5; 12 bases are a match to TRBD2. Germline loops: CDR1 MDHEN, CDR2 SYDVKM. V shed 6 bases and J 1 base; nucleotides not matched to a gene: 9. The CDR3 totals 17 residues. The CDR3 DNA follows: TGTGCCAGCAGCCGGCCTACTAGCGGGGGGACCCAAGAGACCCAGTACTTC. Translation gives CASSRPTSGGTQETQYF.

The chain has TRBV5-4 and TRBJ2-1; D call uncertain. Trimming removed 2 bases from V and 6 bases from J, with 6 bases in between. The CDR3 has 12 residues. The V gene's germline CDR1 is SGHNT and CDR2 YYREEE (reference sequence). In DNA form, the CDR3 reads TGTGCCAGCAGCTTTTCGGCCAATGAGCAGTTCTTC. This translates into CASSFSANEQFF.

The chain combines TRBV5-1 with TRBJ1-2; 9 nucleotides line up with TRBD1. CDR1 and CDR2 from the germline V gene are SGHRS and YFSETQ. The CDR3 runs 18 residues. The V and J ends lost 0 bases and 4 bases, in that order; junction bases with no gene match: 13. The CDR3 here is CASSLVGPGQGRRYGYTF. The CDR3, as DNA: TGCGCCAGCAGCTTGGTGGGTCCGGGACAGGGACGCCGCTATGGCTACACCTTC.

This rearrangement joins TRBV2 to TRBJ1-5; unclear D gene. Germline-derived CDR1 and CDR2 are SNHLY and FYNNEI. V dropped 1 base and J dropped 0 bases, with 7 bases sitting between them. The CDR3 consists of 15 residues. CDR3 protein: CASSEGVGSNQPQHF. The CDR3 bases are TGTGCCAGCAGTGAAGGTGTAGGTAGCAATCAGCCCCAGCATTTT.